This T cell receptor (beta chain) emerged from a study of cytomegalovirus exposure and HLA in healthy donors. Study results and limitations: Usually a TCR sequence was rare, but some public TCRs were found in many donors. A later analysis reported that several of the most significant clusters appeared to be linked to common viral pathogens, among them Epstein-Barr virus.

The study ran its PCR with 60 Vbeta and 13 Jbeta primers. Profiled with immunoSEQ multiplex PCR; TCRdb holds only in-frame clones, not every one. The repertoire holds about 140,000 clones, with just under 85% as singletons. In its sample, this clone was seen once. Its antigen is not identified. V was clipped by 4 bases and J by 0 bases; unmatched bases: 5. The germline CDR1 and CDR2 sequences are SQVTM and ANQGSEA. The CDR3 has 15 residues. The sequenced material came from PBMCs. This TCR derives from a man aged 25 to 40 in good health and CMV-seropositive. The genes are TRBV29-1 and TRBJ1-2; 10 bases are a match to TRBD1. Here the CDR3 DNA reads TGCAGCGTTGGATCGGGACAGGGGCCTAACTATGGCTACACCTTC. Amino acids: CSVGSGQGPNYGYTF.